This T cell receptor (beta chain) was observed in a study of immune cell composition in non-small cell lung cancer. Findings and limits, study-wide: Tumour-reactive clones were not shown to match dominant in vivo tumour clones. Squamous lung tumours showed higher top 10 clone scores and clonality than adenocarcinomas. About 80% of squamous and about 30% of adenocarcinoma cases had tumour-associated clones >0.5%.

DNA was extracted from unsorted cell suspensions stored frozen. As concerns this clone: Antigen: not known.

There are 13 residues in the CDR3. V dropped 3 bases and J dropped 5 bases, with 10 bases sitting between them. Germline-derived CDR1 and CDR2 are SGHAT and FQNNGV. The protocol was immunoSEQ multiplex PCR, while the TCRdb copy is restricted to in-frame clones and leaves out a portion. The sample holds about 1,500 clones, about 82% seen once. Sequenced: lung tumor tissue. This receptor was obtained from a human donor with non-small cell lung cancer. The V call is TRBV11-2, the J call TRBJ2-5; D might be TRBD2 (6 bases). The CDR3 region has the DNA TGTGCCAGCAGCTTGGAGGGTCTGGAGACCCAGTACTTC. Amino acid sequence: CASSLEGLETQYF.